Presented here are 30 T cell receptor beta chains from one specimen sequenced in a study of preoperative IRX-2 immunotherapy in early breast cancer. Treatment noted: preoperative locoregional IRX-2 cytokine immunotherapy. Generated by immunoSEQ multiplex PCR, the TCRdb table keeps only in-frame clones and is missing some. The data contain just over 25,000 clones, 80% to 90% of them singletons. The input for sequencing was lymph node tissue, taken after IRX-2 immunotherapy. Source of these receptors: a human donor with breast cancer.

The chain has TRBV30 and TRBJ1-2; 9 nucleotides agree with TRBD1. Germline CDR1 GTSNPN, CDR2 SVGIG (reference sequence). The ends lost 4 bases at V and 2 bases at J; junction bases unmatched: 5. The CDR3 covers 14 residues. The CDR3 spells CAWIRGQGNYGYTF. CDR3 bases: TGTGCCTGGATCCGAGGACAGGGGAACTATGGCTACACCTTC.

This chain links TRBV19 with TRBJ2-7; D may correspond to TRBD1 or TRBD2 (5 bases each). CDR1 is LNHDA, CDR2 SQIVND, per germline (reference sequence). Trimming removed 5 bases at V and 3 bases at J, with 14 bases between. The CDR3 extends over 14 amino acids. This CDR3 is CASSVSGRFYEQYF. DNA of the CDR3: TGTGCCAGTAGTGTTTCGGGACGATTCTACGAGCAGTACTTC.

This clone has a handful of counts. This chain connects TRBV18 to TRBJ1-2; D may be TRBD1 (5 bases). Germline CDR1 is KGHSH and CDR2 is LQKENI. The CDR3 contains 13 residues. The V and J ends lost 4 bases and 6 bases respectively, with 12 bases between them. The CDR3 DNA follows: TGTGCCAGCTCACGGGACGGGGAGAATGGCTACACCTTC. As protein: CASSRDGENGYTF.

CDR3 residues: CASSLEGQGGNSPLHF. The CDR3 DNA is TGTGCCAGCAGCTTAGAAGGACAGGGGGGTAATTCACCCCTCCACTTT. The chain links TRBV11-3 to TRBJ1-6; TRBD1 matches at 10 bases. The germline gives CDR1 SGHNT, CDR2 YENEEA. The CDR3 consists of 16 residues. Germline trimming cut 0 bases from V and 6 bases from J; bases unmatched to any gene: 2.

This clone has more than one count but fewer than ten. This rearrangement joins TRBV15 to TRBJ2-2, with 10 bases matching TRBD1. The CDR3 is 16 residues long. Germline CDR1 is LNHNV and CDR2 is YYDKDF (reference sequence). Trimming cost V 2 bases and J 7 bases; bases outside gene matches: 7. The CDR3 protein is CATSRTTGQGSGELFF. CDR3 DNA: TGTGCCACCAGCAGAACTACGGGACAGGGGAGCGGGGAGCTGTTTTTT.

J is TRBJ2-2 and V is TRBV19; 11 bases match TRBD2. Germline loops: CDR1 LNHDA, CDR2 SQIVND (reference sequence). CDR3 length equals 18 residues. Losses at the gene ends were 3 bases for V and 2 bases for J; bases not matched to a gene: 8. CDR3 in DNA: TGTGCCAGTAGTATCGGACTAGCGGGCTGGATAAACACCGGGGAGCTGTTTTTT. It codes for CASSIGLAGWINTGELFF.

The chain uses TRBV19 and TRBJ1-3; TRBD1 is a possible D gene (5 bases). V shed 4 bases and J shed 0 bases, with 16 bases lying between them. Germline V gene lookup returns CDR1 LNHDA and CDR2 SQIVND (reference sequence). The CDR3 is made up of 17 amino acids. This CDR3 is CASSNLPRGLSGNTIYF. CDR3 nucleotides: TGTGCCAGTAGTAATCTCCCCCGGGGCCTCTCTGGAAACACCATATATTTT.

This clone turned up a few times. The rearrangement joins TRBV18 to TRBJ1-3; D is undetermined. CDR1 is KGHSH and CDR2 is LQKENI in the germline V gene. The V and J ends lost 2 bases and 2 bases respectively, with 7 bases between them. There are 14 residues in the CDR3. The CDR3 is CASSPSFPGNTIYF. For the CDR3, the DNA is TGTGCCAGCTCACCAAGTTTCCCTGGAAACACCATATATTTT.

The genes are TRBV10-2 and TRBJ1-3; D unclear. The CDR3 length is 14 residues. V was trimmed by 2 bases and J by 3 bases, leaving 8 bases between them. Germline values: CDR1 WSHSY, CDR2 SAAADI. The CDR3 reads CASSESSFGNTIYF. CDR3 nucleotide sequence: TGCGCCAGCAGTGAGAGTTCCTTTGGAAACACCATATATTTT.

The V gene is TRBV5-1, the J gene TRBJ2-5; TRBD1 matches at 7 bases. Germline-derived CDR1 and CDR2 are SGHRS and YFSETQ. The V segment lost 4 bases and the J segment 2 bases; nucleotides outside the gene matches: 8. The CDR3 spans 15 residues. The CDR3 coding sequence is TGCGCCAGCAGCCAAGAGGGACAGCGACAAGAGACCCAGTACTTC. Residues: CASSQEGQRQETQYF.

This sequence joins TRBV18 and TRBJ1-1, with TRBD1 identical over 8 bases. Germline V gives CDR1 KGHSH, CDR2 LQKENI. V lost 8 bases and J lost 7; bases outside the gene matches: 15. The CDR3 is 15 amino acids. As DNA, the CDR3 is TGTGCCAGCGCGTACTCCCAGGGGGCGCAGGGTGAAGCTTTCTTT. It translates to CASAYSQGAQGEAFF. Filled out from reference TRBV18 and TRBJ1-1, the complete variable domain reads NAGVMQNPRHLVRRRGQEARLRCSPMKGHSHVYWYRQLPEEGLKFMVYLQKENIIDESGMPKERFSAEFPKEGPSILRIQQVVRGDSAAYFCASAYSQGAQGEAFFGQGTRLTVV.

This chain joins TRBV19 and TRBJ1-1, with D possibly TRBD1 on 6 matching bases. CDR3 size: 14 residues. Trimming cost V 6 bases and J 1 base, with 12 bases left between them. CDR1 is LNHDA, CDR2 SQIVND, per germline (reference sequence). The CDR3 DNA reads as TGTGCCAGTAGGGTTCAGGGGCGGAACACTGAAGCTTTCTTT. It translates to CASRVQGRNTEAFF.

V gene TRBV28 combines with J gene TRBJ2-1, with 11 bases lining up with TRBD1. The germline gives CDR1 MDHEN, CDR2 SYDVKM. The CDR3 is made up of 16 amino acids. After removal of 6 bases from V and 6 bases from J, the junction contained 10 bases not matched to a gene. DNA of the CDR3: TGTGCCAGCAGATTACCCTTGGGGACAGGGGGCAATGAGCAGTTCTTC. Its protein product is CASRLPLGTGGNEQFF.

The V call is TRBV6-8, the J call TRBJ2-5, with D hard to call. The germline V gene encodes CDR1 MNHGY and CDR2 SAAAGT. The CDR3 runs to 13 residues. V gave up 2 bases and J gave up 0 bases, with 4 bases separating them. This chain's CDR3 is CASSYDYQETQYF. As DNA, the CDR3 is TGTGCCAGCAGTTACGATTACCAAGAGACCCAGTACTTC.

The chain recombines TRBV29-1 with TRBJ1-2, with D possibly matching TRBD1 (5 bases). Between the trimmed V and J ends, which lost 5 bases and 2 bases, there was a span of 12 bases. This CDR3 is built from 13 residues. Looked up from germline, CDR1 is SQVTM and CDR2 is ANQGSEA. Here the CDR3 DNA reads TGCAGCGTTCAGACAGACGGCAACTATGGCTACACCTTC. This encodes CSVQTDGNYGYTF.

The chain employs TRBV6-8 and TRBJ2-5, with 9 nucleotides matching TRBD2. This CDR3 is 16 amino acids long. Looked up from germline, CDR1 is MNHGY and CDR2 is SAAAGT. J gave up 2 bases and V 4 bases, and 8 bases lay outside the gene matches. This CDR3 reads CASSLAGGGPQETQYF. CDR3 nucleotides: TGTGCCAGCAGTTTGGCGGGGGGGGGCCCTCAAGAGACCCAGTACTTC.

Comment on this clone: A junction end diverges from the germline sequence, so it may reflect a read error. The rearrangement uses TRBV29-1 and TRBJ1-2; TRBD1 aligns across 7 bases. The germline CDR1 and CDR2 sequences are SQVTM and ANQGSEA. The CDR3 loop spans 12 amino acids. The CDR3 DNA sequence: TGCAGCGTTGAATGGGGGGACAGTCGAGTGCTCTTC. Amino acid sequence: CSVEWGDSRVLF.

The chain is built from TRBV30 and TRBJ1-1, with unresolved D. V was clipped by 3 bases and J by 11 bases, with 13 bases between them. From germline, CDR1 is GTSNPN and CDR2 SVGIG (reference sequence). CDR3 length equals 11 residues. This chain's CDR3 is CAWSAQMWAFF. The CDR3 coding sequence is TGTGCCTGGAGCGCACAGATGTGGGCTTTCTTT.

The chain employs TRBV7-4 and TRBJ2-2; 9 bases line up with TRBD1. V trimming: 5 bases; J trimming: 6 bases; junction bases outside the gene matches: 7. Germline values: CDR1 SGHVT, CDR2 SQSDAQ. The CDR3 loop spans 15 amino acids. The CDR3 sequence is CASSGGTGRSGELFF. Here the CDR3 DNA reads TGTGCCAGCAGCGGAGGGACAGGGAGGTCCGGGGAGCTGTTTTTT.

The V and J genes are TRBV29-1 and TRBJ2-3, with 8 bases identical to TRBD1. V shed 5 bases and J 3 bases; nucleotides not matched to a gene: 7. This CDR3 contains 14 residues. Germline CDR1 is SQVTM and CDR2 is ANQGSEA. The CDR3 here is CSVKYGQGTDTQYF. For the CDR3, the DNA is TGCAGCGTTAAATATGGACAGGGAACAGATACGCAGTATTTT.

The chain carries TRBV19 and TRBJ1-1, with D maybe TRBD1 (6 bases). The CDR3 sequence is 15 residues long. Germline V gene lookup returns CDR1 LNHDA and CDR2 SQIVND (reference sequence). The V and J ends lost 4 bases and 3 bases respectively, with 15 bases between them. Here the CDR3 reads CASSKGGGSYTEAFF. For the CDR3, the DNA is TGTGCCAGTAGTAAAGGGGGTGGTTCCTACACTGAAGCTTTCTTT.

The chain uses TRBV30 and TRBJ1-3, with TRBD1 identical over 7 bases. The CDR3 spans 14 residues. CDR1 is GTSNPN and CDR2 is SVGIG in the germline V gene (reference sequence). V shed 5 bases and J 1 base; nucleotides not matched to a gene: 5. CDR3 in DNA: TGTGCCTGGCGGGACAGCAGATCTGGAAACACCATATATTTT. Translating gives CAWRDSRSGNTIYF.

The gene calls are TRBV5-1 and TRBJ1-1; D gene uncertain. Looked up from germline, CDR1 is SGHRS and CDR2 is YFSETQ. There are 14 residues in the CDR3. Trimming removed 5 bases at V and 2 bases at J, with 13 bases between. CDR3 in DNA: TGCGCCAGCAGGCCCATTAATTCCAACACTGAAGCTTTCTTT. It encodes CASRPINSNTEAFF.

The rearrangement links TRBV19 to TRBJ1-3; the match to TRBD1 covers 9 bases. CDR3 length equals 15 residues. J gave up 5 bases and V 6 bases, and 8 bases lay outside the gene matches. Germline V gene lookup returns CDR1 LNHDA and CDR2 SQIVND (reference sequence). CDR3 loop: CASRFTTGGRNTIYF. The CDR3 DNA follows: TGTGCCAGTAGGTTTACGACAGGGGGAAGAAACACCATATATTTT. Variable domain in full (rest from reference TRBV19 and TRBJ1-3): DGGITQSPKYLFRKEGQNVTLSCEQNLNHDAMYWYRQDPGQGLRLIYYSQIVNDFQKGDIAEGYSVSREKKESFPLTVTSAQKNPTAFYLCASRFTTGGRNTIYFGEGSWLTVV.

This chain connects TRBV12-5 to TRBJ1-5; D ambiguous. The germline V and J ends were trimmed by 7 bases and 2 bases, with 6 bases remaining between them. There are 12 residues in the CDR3. Germline V gives CDR1 LGHNT, CDR2 FRNRAP. The DNA of the CDR3 is TGTGCTAGTGCCCCGGGCAATCAGCCCCAGCATTTT. Its translation is CASAPGNQPQHF. The full variable domain, rest sourced from reference TRBV12-5 and TRBJ1-5, is DARVTQTPRHKVTEMGQEVTMRCQPILGHNTVFWYRQTMMQGLELLAYFRNRAPLDDSGMPKDRFSAEMPDATLATLKIQPSEPRDSAVYFCASAPGNQPQHFGDGTRLSIL.

The chain uses TRBV19 and TRBJ2-7, with a weak D call TRBD1 (6 bases). The length of the CDR3 is 15 residues. Germline-derived CDR1 and CDR2 are LNHDA and SQIVND (reference sequence). V was pared by 5 bases and J by 2 bases, with 16 bases between. This CDR3 is CASSLGQNWAYEQYF. For the CDR3, the DNA is TGTGCCAGTAGTTTGGGACAAAACTGGGCCTACGAGCAGTACTTC.

The chain couples TRBV18 to TRBJ2-1; D is possibly TRBD2 (6 bases). This CDR3 has 14 residues. V dropped 6 bases and J dropped 10 bases, with 19 bases sitting between them. Germline V gives CDR1 KGHSH, CDR2 LQKENI. The CDR3 DNA reads TGTGCCAGCTCGCCCCGGACTATTGCCCCAGAGCAGTTCTTC. Encoded protein: CASSPRTIAPEQFF.

The chain links TRBV18 to TRBJ2-5, with D perhaps TRBD1 (6 bases). Germline V gives CDR1 KGHSH, CDR2 LQKENI. This CDR3 comprises 13 residues. V lost 4 bases to trimming and J lost 3 bases, with 9 bases between them. The CDR3 DNA reads as TGTGCCAGCTCACTCAACAGGGAAGAGACCCAGTACTTC. Its translation: CASSLNREETQYF.

This clone has only one observation. The V call is TRBV6-8, the J call TRBJ2-7, with 9 bases matching TRBD1. There are 15 residues in the CDR3. Germline-derived CDR1 and CDR2 are MNHGY and SAAAGT. Trimming at V came to 2 bases and at J to 5 bases, leaving 7 bases not matched to a gene. The CDR3 sequence is CASSYVLDRGDEQYF. In nucleotides, the CDR3 is TGTGCCAGCAGTTACGTTTTGGACAGGGGTGACGAGCAGTACTTC.

This chain connects TRBV2 to TRBJ2-2; 8 bases match TRBD1. The trim removed 7 bases at V and 7 bases at J, leaving 11 bases unmatched. The V gene's germline CDR1 is SNHLY and CDR2 FYNNEI. This CDR3 has 15 residues. CDR3 coding DNA: TGTGCCAGCACCGGACAGGGTTTCGCGGACGGGGAGCTGTTTTTT. Residues: CASTGQGFADGELFF.